These T cell receptor beta chains were read from a single sample in a study of regulatory T cells in long-lasting Graves disease. TCRdb reprocessed the multiplex PCR reads with MiXCR, giving one entry per CDR3 protein. The sample consists of 350,000 to 500,000 distinct CDR3 sequences, approximately 14% of them appearing once. The same sample was also studied in work on T cells in Graves' hyperthyroidism and ophthalmopathy.

Sample: peripheral blood mononuclear cells (PBMCs), taken at new diagnosis, from a patient treated with antithyroid drugs. The receptors here all came from a woman between 50 and 59 years old with Graves disease. CDR3s include the opening cysteine and the closing phenylalanine or tryptophan. The D gene is left open where the match is weak. Clone size appears in some rows only: once, few, many, or a class for an expanded clone.

j_call	clone_size	d_call	v_call	cdr3_nt	cdr3_aa
TRBJ1-1	many	TRBD1	TRBV6-2/TRBV6-3	TGTGCCAGCAGACAGGGGGCACGGAACACTGAAGCTTTCTTT	CASRQGARNTEAFF
TRBJ2-5	many	.	TRBV7-9	TGTGCCAGCAGCGCCTTGGGCGCGGTGGGGGAGACCCAGTACTTC	CASSALGAVGETQYF
TRBJ2-1	.	TRBD2	TRBV19	TGTGCCAGTAAGCCGATCGGACTAGCGGGAGGCATAGATGAGCAGTTCTTC	CASKPIGLAGGIDEQFF
TRBJ2-2	.	.	TRBV30	TGTGCCTGGTCCCCGGGCAGTAACACCGGGGAGCTGTTTTTT	CAWSPGSNTGELFF
TRBJ2-2	few	TRBD2	TRBV19	TGTGCCAGTAGTGTGGGGCTAGCGGGAATCGGGGAGCTGTTTTTT	CASSVGLAGIGELFF
TRBJ2-7	.	TRBD1	TRBV7-6	TGTGCCAGCAGCTTAGTGACAGGGAACGAGCAGTACTTC	CASSLVTGNEQYF
TRBJ2-1	.	TRBD2	TRBV28	TGTGCCAGCAGTGGCTTAGCGGGAGGGGGGGTTGATGAGCAGTTCTTC	CASSGLAGGGVDEQFF
TRBJ2-3	many	.	TRBV2	TGTGCCAGCAGAGCCAGCGAGAACACAGATACGCAGTATTTT	CASRASENTDTQYF
TRBJ2-5	.	.	TRBV5-1	TGCGCCAGCAGCTTGTTGGGGTTAGAAGAGACCCAGTACTTC	CASSLLGLEETQYF
TRBJ1-1	many	.	TRBV5-1	TGCGCCAGCAGCCTTGGATCCTCCGTTGAAGCTTTCTTT	CASSLGSSVEAFF
TRBJ1-1	many	.	TRBV28	TGTGCCAGCAGTTTACCCCCGGGGAGGATGAACACTGAAGCTTTCTTT	CASSLPPGRMNTEAFF
TRBJ1-3	few	.	TRBV4-2	TGTGCCAGCAGCCAAGATGTTAGGGCCTACGGAAACACCATATATTTT	CASSQDVRAYGNTIYF
TRBJ2-7	many	TRBD1	TRBV7-9	TGTGCCAGCAGCTTAATGGACAGGGGATACGAGCAGTACTTC	CASSLMDRGYEQYF
TRBJ2-2	many	.	TRBV28	TGTGCCAGCAAGTTCCGACCTGGGATGAACACCGGGGAGCTGTTTTTT	CASKFRPGMNTGELFF
TRBJ1-2	few	TRBD1	TRBV3-1	TGTGCCAGCAGCCAAGATCCGGCGGGACAGGGGGATTTATATGGCTACACCTTC	CASSQDPAGQGDLYGYTF
TRBJ2-3	.	TRBD2	TRBV5-5	TGTGCCAGCACTAGCGGGAGGGGAGCAGATACGCAGTATTTT	CASTSGRGADTQYF
TRBJ1-4	many	.	TRBV12-3/TRBV12-4	TGTGCCAGCAGTTTAGGGCAGGGGACTAATGAAAAACTGTTTTTT	CASSLGQGTNEKLFF
TRBJ2-1	many	TRBD2	TRBV29-1	TGCAGCGTTAGCGCGGGAGAGTGGGGCAATGAGCAGTTCTTC	CSVSAGEWGNEQFF
TRBJ2-7	few	.	TRBV6-2/TRBV6-3	TGTGCCAGCAGTGAATCTGGGGCGTGGAACGAGCAGTACTTC	CASSESGAWNEQYF
TRBJ2-5	many	.	TRBV6-2/TRBV6-3	TGTGCCAGCAGGGCCTTCGCGGAGACCCAGTACTTC	CASRAFAETQYF
TRBJ2-5	.	TRBD1	TRBV19	TGTGCCAGTAAGGGACAGGGGAAGACCCAGTACTTC	CASKGQGKTQYF
TRBJ2-1	many	.	TRBV6-2/TRBV6-3	TGTGCCAGCAGTACCCCAGGTCAGGGGCGGGGGCTCTCCTACAATGAGCAGTTCTTC	CASSTPGQGRGLSYNEQFF
TRBJ2-5	few	TRBD2	TRBV27	TGTGCCAGCAGTCCCCCCCGGGGGGCCCAGTACTTC	CASSPPRGAQYF
TRBJ1-1	many	.	TRBV19	TGTGCCAGTATGTACAGGGAGAACACTGAAGCTTTCTTT	CASMYRENTEAFF
TRBJ2-1	many	TRBD2	TRBV7-9	TGTGCCAGCAGCCCTATGGGGACTACCGAGCAGTTCTTC	CASSPMGTTEQFF
TRBJ2-7	many	TRBD1	TRBV7-6	TGTGCCAGCAGCTTCCACAGGGGTGAGCAGTACTTC	CASSFHRGEQYF